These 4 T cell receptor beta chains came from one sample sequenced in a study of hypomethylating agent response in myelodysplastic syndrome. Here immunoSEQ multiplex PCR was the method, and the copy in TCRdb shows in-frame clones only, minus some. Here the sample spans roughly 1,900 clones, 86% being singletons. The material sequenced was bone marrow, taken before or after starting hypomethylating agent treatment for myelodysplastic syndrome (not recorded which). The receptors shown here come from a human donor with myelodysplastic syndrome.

The CDR3 sequence is CASSRETAGGYGYTF. In DNA, the CDR3 is TGTGCCAGCAGCCGAGAGACGGCTGGGGGGTATGGCTACACCTTC. The chain combines TRBV28 with TRBJ1-2; the D gene is possibly TRBD1 (5 bases). Trimming removed 6 bases from V and 5 bases from J, with 19 bases in between. CDR3 length equals 15 residues. Germline CDR1 MDHEN, CDR2 SYDVKM.

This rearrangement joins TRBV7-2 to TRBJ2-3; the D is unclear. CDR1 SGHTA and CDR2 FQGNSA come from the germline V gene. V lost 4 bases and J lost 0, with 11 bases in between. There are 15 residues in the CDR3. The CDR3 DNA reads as TGTGCCAGCAGCTCTTTGCTGACTAGCACAGATACGCAGTATTTT. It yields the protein CASSSLLTSTDTQYF. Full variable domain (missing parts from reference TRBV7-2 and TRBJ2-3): GAGVSQSPSNKVTEKGKDVELRCDPISGHTALYWYRQSLGQGLEFLIYFQGNSAPDKSGLPSDRFSAERTGGSVSTLTIQRTQQEDSAVYLCASSSLLTSTDTQYFGPGTRLTVL.

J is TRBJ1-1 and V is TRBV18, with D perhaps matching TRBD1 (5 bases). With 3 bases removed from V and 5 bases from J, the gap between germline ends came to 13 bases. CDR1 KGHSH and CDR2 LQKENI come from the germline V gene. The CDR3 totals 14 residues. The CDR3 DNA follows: TGTGCCAGCTCACCGGACGGGGGGGGAACTGAAGCTTTCTTT. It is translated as CASSPDGGGTEAFF.

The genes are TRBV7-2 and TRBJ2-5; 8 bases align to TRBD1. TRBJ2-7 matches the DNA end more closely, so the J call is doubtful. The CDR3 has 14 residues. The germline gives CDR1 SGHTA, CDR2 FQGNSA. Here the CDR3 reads CASTRDRSSYEQYF. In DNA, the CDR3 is TGTGCCAGCACCCGGGACAGGAGCTCCTACGAGCAGTACTTC.